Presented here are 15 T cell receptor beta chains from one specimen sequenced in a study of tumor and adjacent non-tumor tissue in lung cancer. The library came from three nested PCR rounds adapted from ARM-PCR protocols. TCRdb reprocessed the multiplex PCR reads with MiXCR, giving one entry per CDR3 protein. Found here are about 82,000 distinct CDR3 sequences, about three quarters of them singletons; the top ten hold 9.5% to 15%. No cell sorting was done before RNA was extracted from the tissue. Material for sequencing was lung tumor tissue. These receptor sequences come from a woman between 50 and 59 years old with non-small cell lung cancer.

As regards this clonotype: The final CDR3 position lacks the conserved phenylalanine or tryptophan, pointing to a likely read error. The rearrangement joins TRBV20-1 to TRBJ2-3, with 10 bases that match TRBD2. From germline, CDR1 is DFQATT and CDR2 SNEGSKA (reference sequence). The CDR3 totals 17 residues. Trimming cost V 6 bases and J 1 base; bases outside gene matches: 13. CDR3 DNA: TGCAGTGCACCCTCGTGGGTCGGGACTAGCGGCACAGATACGCAGTATTAT. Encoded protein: CSAPSWVGTSGTDTQYY.

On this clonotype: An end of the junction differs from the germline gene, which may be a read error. In DNA, the CDR3 is TGTACCAGCAGCTTAGATAGGGCAGATACGCAGTGTTTT. It encodes CTSSLDRADTQCF. V and J are TRBV11-2 and TRBJ2-3; D is uncertain. The germline gives CDR1 SGHAT, CDR2 FQNNGV. The CDR3 is 13 amino acids.

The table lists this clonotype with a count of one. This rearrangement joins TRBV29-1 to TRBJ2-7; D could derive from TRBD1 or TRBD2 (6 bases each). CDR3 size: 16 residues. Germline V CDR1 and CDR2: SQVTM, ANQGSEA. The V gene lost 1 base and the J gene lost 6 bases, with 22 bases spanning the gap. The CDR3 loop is CSVEGVSGAPGAEQYF. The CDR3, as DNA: TGCAGCGTTGAAGGGGTTAGTGGGGCCCCGGGGGCCGAGCAGTACTTC.

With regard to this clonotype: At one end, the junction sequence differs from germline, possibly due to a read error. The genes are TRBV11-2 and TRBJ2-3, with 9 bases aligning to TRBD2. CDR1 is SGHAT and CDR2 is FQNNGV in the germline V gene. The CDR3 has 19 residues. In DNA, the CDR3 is TGTGCTAGCAGCCTAGATGTAGCGGGAGTAGGACGTGACACAGATACGCAGTATTTT. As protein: CASSLDVAGVGRDTDTQYF. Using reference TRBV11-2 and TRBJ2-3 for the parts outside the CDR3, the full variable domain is EAGVAQSPRYKIIEKRQSVAFWCNPISGHATLYWYQQILGQGPKLLIQFQNNGVVDDSQLPKDRFSAERLKGVDSTLKIQPAKLEDSAVYLCASSLDVAGVGRDTDTQYFGPGTRLTVL.

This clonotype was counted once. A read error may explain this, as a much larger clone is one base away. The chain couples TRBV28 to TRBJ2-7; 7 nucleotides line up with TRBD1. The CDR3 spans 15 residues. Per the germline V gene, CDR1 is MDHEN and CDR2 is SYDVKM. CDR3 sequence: CANSFFRQGPGEQYF. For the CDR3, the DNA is TGTGCCAACAGTTTCTTCCGACAGGGACCGGGGGAGCAGTACTTC.

The CDR3 sequence is CASSLRTSGTDTQYF. The CDR3, as DNA: TGTGCCAGCAGCTTACGGACTAGCGGCACAGATACGCAGTATTTT. The chain combines TRBV11-1 with TRBJ2-3, with 9 bases aligning to TRBD2. The CDR3 has 15 amino acids. V lost 2 bases, J lost 1 base, and 1 base stayed unmatched. CDR1 and CDR2 from the germline V gene are SGHAT and FQDESV (reference sequence).

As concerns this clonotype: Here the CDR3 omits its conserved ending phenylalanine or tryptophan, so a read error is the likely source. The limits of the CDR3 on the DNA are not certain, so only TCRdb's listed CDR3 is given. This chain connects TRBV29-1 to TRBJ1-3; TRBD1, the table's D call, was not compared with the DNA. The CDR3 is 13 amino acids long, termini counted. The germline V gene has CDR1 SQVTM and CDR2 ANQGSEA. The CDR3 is CSVDSGGGNTAYL.

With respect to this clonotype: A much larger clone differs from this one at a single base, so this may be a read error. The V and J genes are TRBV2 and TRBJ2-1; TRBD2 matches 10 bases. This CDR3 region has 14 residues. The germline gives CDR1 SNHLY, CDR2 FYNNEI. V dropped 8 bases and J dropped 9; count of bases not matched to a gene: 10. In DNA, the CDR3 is TGTGCCAGCGTTTCAGCTAGCGGGAGTATTGAGCAGTTCTTC. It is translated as CASVSASGSIEQFF.

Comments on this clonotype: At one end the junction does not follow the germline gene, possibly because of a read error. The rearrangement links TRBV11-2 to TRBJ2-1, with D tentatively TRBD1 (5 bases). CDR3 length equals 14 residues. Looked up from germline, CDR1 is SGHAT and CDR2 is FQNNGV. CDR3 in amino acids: CASSFDSADNEHYF. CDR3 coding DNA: TGTGCCAGCAGCTTTGACAGTGCCGACAATGAGCACTACTTC. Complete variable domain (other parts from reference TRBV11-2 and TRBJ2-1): EAGVAQSPRYKIIEKRQSVAFWCNPISGHATLYWYQQILGQGPKLLIQFQNNGVVDDSQLPKDRFSAERLKGVDSTLKIQPAKLEDSAVYLCASSFDSADNEHYFGPGTRLTVL.

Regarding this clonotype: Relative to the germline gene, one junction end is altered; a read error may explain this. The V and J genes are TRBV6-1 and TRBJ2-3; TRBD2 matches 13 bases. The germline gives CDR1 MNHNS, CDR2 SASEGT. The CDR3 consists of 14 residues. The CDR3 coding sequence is TGTGCCAGTAAGACTAGCGGGGGGAAAGATATGCAGTATTTT. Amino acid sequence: CASKTSGGKDMQYF.

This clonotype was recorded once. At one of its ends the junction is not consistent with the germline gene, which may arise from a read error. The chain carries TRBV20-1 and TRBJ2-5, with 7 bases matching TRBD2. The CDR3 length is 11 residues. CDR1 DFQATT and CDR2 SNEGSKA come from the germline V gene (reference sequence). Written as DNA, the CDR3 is TGCTGTGCTGACGGGAGGGAGACCCAGTACTTC. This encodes CCADGRETQYF.

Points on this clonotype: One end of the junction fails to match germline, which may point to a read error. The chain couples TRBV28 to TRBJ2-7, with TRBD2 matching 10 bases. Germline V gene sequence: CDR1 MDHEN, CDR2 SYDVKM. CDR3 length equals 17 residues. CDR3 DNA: TGTGCCAGCAGTTACGTTTTGGGACTAGCGCGCGCCTACGAGCAATACTTC. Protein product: CASSYVLGLARAYEQYF.

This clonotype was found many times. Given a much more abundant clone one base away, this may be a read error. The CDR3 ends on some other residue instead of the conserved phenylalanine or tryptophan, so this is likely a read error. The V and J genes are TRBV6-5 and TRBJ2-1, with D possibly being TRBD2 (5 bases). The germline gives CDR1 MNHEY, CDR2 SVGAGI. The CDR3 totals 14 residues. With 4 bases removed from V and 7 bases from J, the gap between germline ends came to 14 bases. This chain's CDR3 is CASSSLSRGNEQFL. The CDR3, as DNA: TGTGCCAGCAGTTCCCTTTCCCGCGGGAATGAGCAGTTCCTC.

CDR3 bases: TGTGCCAGCATTCCGAGGCAAACCAATGAAAAACTGTTTTTT. It codes for CASIPRQTNEKLFF. The V call is TRBV6-2 or TRBV6-3, the J call TRBJ1-4; no reliable D call. This CDR3 spans 14 amino acids. The germline V and J ends were trimmed by 7 bases and 5 bases, with 14 bases remaining between them. Germline CDR1 is MNHEY and CDR2 is SVGEGT.

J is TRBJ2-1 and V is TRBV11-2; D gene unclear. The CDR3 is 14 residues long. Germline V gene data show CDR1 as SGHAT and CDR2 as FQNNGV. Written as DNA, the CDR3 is TGTATCAACAGCTTTGGCAGTGCCGACGATGAGCAGTTCTTC. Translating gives CINSFGSADDEQFF.